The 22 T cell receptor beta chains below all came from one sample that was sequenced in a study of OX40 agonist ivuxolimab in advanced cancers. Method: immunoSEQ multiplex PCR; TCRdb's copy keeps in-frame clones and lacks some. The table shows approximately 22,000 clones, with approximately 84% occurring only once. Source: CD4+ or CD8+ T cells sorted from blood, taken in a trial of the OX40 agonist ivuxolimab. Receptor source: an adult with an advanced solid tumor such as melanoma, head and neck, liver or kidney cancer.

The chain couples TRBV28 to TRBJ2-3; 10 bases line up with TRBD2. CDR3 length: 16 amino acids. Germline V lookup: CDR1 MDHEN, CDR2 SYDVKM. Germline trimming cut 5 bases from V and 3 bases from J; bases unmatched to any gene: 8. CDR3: CASSPRTSGETDTQYF. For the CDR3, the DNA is TGTGCCAGCAGTCCCCGCACTAGCGGGGAGACAGATACGCAGTATTTT.

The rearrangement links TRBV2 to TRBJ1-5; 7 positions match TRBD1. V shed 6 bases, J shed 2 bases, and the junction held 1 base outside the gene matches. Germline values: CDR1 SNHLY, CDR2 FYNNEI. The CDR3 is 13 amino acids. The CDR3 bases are TGTGCCAGCAGCGACAGGGGCAATCAGCCCCAGCATTTT. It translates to CASSDRGNQPQHF.

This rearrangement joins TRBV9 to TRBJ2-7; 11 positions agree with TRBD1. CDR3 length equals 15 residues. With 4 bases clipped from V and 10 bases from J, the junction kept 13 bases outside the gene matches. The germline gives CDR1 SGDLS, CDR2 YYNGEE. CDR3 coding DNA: TGTGCCAGCAGCCCCTCTGGACAGGGGGCTGGTCATCAGTACTTC. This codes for CASSPSGQGAGHQYF.

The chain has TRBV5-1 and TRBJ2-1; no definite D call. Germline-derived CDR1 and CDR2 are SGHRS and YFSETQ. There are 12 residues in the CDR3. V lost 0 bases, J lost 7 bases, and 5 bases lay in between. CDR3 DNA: TGCGCCAGCAGCTTGGCCGGGAATGAGCAGTTCTTC. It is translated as CASSLAGNEQFF.

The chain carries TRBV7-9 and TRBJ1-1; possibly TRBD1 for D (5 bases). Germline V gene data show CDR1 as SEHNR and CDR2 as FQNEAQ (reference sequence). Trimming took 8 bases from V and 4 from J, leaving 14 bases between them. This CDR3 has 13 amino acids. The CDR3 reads CASSGRESTEAFF. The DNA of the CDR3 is TGTGCCAGCTCTGGCAGGGAGAGCACTGAAGCTTTCTTT.

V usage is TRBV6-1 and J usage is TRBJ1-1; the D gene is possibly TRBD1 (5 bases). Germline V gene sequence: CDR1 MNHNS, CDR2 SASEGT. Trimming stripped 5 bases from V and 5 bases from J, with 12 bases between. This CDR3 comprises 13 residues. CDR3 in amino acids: CASSWDDWTEAFF. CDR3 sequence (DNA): TGTGCCAGCAGTTGGGACGACTGGACTGAAGCTTTCTTT.

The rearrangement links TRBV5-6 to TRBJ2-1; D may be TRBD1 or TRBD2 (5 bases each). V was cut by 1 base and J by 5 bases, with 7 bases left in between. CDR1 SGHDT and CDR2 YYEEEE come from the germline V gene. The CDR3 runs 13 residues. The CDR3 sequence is CASSLLGDNEQFF. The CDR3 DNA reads TGTGCCAGCAGCTTGTTGGGGGACAATGAGCAGTTCTTC. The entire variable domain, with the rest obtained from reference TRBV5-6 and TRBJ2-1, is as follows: DAGVTQSPTHLIKTRGQQVTLRCSPKSGHDTVSWYQQALGQGPQFIFQYYEEEERQRGNFPDRFSGHQFPNYSSELNVNALLLGDSALYLCASSLLGDNEQFFGPGTRLTVL.

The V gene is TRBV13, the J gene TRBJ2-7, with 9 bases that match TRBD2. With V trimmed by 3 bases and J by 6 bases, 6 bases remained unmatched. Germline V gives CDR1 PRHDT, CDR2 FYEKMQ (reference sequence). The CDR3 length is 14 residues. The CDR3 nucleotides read TGTGCCAGCAGCTTGAGTAGCGGGGGCTTCGAGCAGTACTTC. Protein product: CASSLSSGGFEQYF. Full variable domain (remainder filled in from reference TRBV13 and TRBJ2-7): AAGVIQSPRHLIKEKRETATLKCYPIPRHDTVYWYQQGPGQDPQFLISFYEKMQSDKGSIPDRFSAQQFSDYHSELNMSSLELGDSALYFCASSLSSGGFEQYFGPGTRLTVT.

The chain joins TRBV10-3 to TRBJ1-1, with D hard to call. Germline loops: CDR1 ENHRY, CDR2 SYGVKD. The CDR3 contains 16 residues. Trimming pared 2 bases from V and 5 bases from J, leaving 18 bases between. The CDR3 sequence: CAISEPRGLGLTEAFF. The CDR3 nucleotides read TGTGCCATCAGTGAGCCCAGAGGCCTGGGCCTAACTGAAGCTTTCTTT.

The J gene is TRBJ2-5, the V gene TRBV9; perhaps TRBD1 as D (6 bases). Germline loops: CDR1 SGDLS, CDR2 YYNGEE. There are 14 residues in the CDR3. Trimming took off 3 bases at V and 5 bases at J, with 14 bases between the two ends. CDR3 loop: CASSATGLGETQYF. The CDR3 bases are TGTGCCAGCAGCGCCACAGGGTTAGGGGAGACCCAGTACTTC.

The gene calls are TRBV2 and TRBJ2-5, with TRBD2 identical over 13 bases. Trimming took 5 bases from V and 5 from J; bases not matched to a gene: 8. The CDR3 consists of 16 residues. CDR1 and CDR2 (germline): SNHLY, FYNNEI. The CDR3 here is CASSPPGLAGRETQYF. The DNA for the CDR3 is TGTGCCAGCAGTCCGCCGGGACTAGCGGGAAGGGAGACCCAGTACTTC. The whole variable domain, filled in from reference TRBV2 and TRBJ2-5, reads EPEVTQTPSHQVTQMGQEVILRCVPISNHLYFYWYRQILGQKVEFLVSFYNNEISEKSEIFDDQFSVERPDGSNFTLKIRSTKLEDSAMYFCASSPPGLAGRETQYFGPGTRLLVL.

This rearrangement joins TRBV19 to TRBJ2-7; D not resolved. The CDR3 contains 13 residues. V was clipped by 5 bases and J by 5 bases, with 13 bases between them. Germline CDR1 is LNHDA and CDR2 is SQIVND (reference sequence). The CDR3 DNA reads TGTGCCAGTAGTGCCGGCCCATGGGACGAGCAGTACTTC. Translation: CASSAGPWDEQYF.

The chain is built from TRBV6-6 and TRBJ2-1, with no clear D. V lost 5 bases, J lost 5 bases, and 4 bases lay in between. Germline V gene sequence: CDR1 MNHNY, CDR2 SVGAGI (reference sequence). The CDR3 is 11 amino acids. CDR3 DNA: TGTGCCAGCAGTACGGACAATGAGCAGTTCTTC. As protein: CASSTDNEQFF.

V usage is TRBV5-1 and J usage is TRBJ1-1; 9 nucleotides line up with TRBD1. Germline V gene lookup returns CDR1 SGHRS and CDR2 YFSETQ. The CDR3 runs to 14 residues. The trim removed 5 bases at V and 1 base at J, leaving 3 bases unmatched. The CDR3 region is CASREDRGNTEAFF. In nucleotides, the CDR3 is TGCGCCAGCAGGGAGGACAGGGGGAACACTGAAGCTTTCTTT.

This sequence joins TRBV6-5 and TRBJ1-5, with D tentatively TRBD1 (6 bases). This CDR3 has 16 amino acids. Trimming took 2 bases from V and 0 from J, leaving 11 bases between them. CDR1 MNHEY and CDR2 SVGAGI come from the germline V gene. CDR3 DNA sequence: TGTGCCAGCAGTTACGGGACACCTTATAGCAATCAGCCCCAGCATTTT. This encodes CASSYGTPYSNQPQHF.

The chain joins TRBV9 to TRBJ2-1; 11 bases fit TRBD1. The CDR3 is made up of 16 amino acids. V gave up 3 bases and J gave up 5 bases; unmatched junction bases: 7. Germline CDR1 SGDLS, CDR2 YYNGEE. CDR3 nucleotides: TGTGCCAGCAGCGCCAGGGACAGGGGGTCGCACAATGAGCAGTTCTTC. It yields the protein CASSARDRGSHNEQFF. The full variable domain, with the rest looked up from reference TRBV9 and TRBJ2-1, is DSGVTQTPKHLITATGQRVTLRCSPRSGDLSVYWYQQSLDQGLQFLIQYYNGEERAKGNILERFSAQQFPDLHSELNLSSLELGDSALYFCASSARDRGSHNEQFFGPGTRLTVL.

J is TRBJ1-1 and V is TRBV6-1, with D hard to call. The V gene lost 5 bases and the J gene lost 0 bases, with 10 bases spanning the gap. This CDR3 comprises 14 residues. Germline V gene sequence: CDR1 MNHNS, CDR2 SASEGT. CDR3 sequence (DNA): TGTGCCAGCAGTCCTCGGGCCTTGAACACTGAAGCTTTCTTT. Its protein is CASSPRALNTEAFF.

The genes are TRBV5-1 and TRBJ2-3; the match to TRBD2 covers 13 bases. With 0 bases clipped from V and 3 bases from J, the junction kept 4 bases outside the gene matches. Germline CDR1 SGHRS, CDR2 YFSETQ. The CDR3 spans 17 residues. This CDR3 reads CASSLGLAGGRTDTQYF. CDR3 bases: TGCGCCAGCAGCTTGGGACTAGCGGGGGGACGAACAGATACGCAGTATTTT.

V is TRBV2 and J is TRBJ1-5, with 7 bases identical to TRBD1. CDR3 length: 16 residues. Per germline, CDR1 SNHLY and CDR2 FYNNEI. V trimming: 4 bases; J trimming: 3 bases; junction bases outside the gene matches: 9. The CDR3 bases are TGTGCCAGCAGTGGGGTTAGGACAGGACCCAATCAGCCCCAGCATTTT. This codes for CASSGVRTGPNQPQHF.

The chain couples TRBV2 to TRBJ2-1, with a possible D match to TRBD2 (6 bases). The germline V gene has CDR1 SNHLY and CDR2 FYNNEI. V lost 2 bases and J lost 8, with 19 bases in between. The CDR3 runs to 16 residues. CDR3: CASSEFSGLKGDEQFF. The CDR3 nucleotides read TGTGCCAGCAGTGAATTCTCTGGACTAAAAGGGGATGAGCAGTTCTTC.

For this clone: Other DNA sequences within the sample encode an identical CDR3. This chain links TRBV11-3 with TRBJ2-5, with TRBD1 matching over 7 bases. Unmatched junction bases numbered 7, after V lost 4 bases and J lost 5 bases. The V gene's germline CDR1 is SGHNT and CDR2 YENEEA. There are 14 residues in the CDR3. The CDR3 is CASSSRDRVETQYF. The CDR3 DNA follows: TGTGCCAGCAGCTCCCGGGACAGAGTGGAGACCCAGTACTTC.

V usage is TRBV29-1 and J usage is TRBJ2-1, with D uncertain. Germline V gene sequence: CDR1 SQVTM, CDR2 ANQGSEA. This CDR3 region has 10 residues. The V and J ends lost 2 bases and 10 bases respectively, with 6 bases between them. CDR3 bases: TGCAGCGTTGAAATAGGGGAGCAGTTCTTC. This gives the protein CSVEIGEQFF.